This T cell receptor beta chain was captured in a study of glioma-infiltrating T cells. Using RNA template, CDR3s of TCR alpha and beta were amplified with iRepertoire arm-PCR. Via MiXCR, TCRdb re-called the multiplex PCR reads, giving one row per CDR3 protein. The table lists 45,000 or so distinct CDR3 sequences, 20% to 25% of them singletons, with around 6.3% in the top ten. This CDR3 spans 15 amino acids. The V segment lost 3 bases and the J segment 1 base; nucleotides outside the gene matches: 3. The germline gives CDR1 SEHNR, CDR2 FQNEAQ (reference sequence). The chain employs TRBV7-9 and TRBJ2-5; 9 bases are a match to TRBD1. Sequencing used glioma tissue, nonneoplastic brain tissue, or PBMCs (not recorded which). The receptor comes from a human donor with low-grade glioma or glioblastoma, undergoing nonglioma brain surgery, or in good health (not recorded which). The CDR3 sequence is CASSLETGGQETQYF. For the CDR3, the DNA is TGTGCCAGCAGCTTGGAGACAGGGGGCCAAGAGACCCAGTACTTC.